Detailed here is one T cell receptor (beta chain). The antigen is undetermined. TCRdb independently ran MiXCR on the reads; one entry per CDR3 protein. The table has 900,000 to 950,000 distinct CDR3 sequences, under 40% seen once. The sample is drawn from a study of T cell repertoires in cytomegalovirus infection. As for the study in general: Well-studied HLA-B-restricted CMV epitopes were used in the study alongside recently identified HLA-C-restricted ones. Public signatures in TCR beta pointed to CMV infection and matching HLA type. Broader study findings: People with CMV and the relevant HLA were identified by cumulative public TCR beta family frequency. HLA-C-restricted CMV clonotypes gave the most frequent clonotype in two of eight donors.

The clonotype was recovered from a human donor in good health (CMV status not recorded). Some clones in this sample may be carry-over from other donors' samples. This sample comprised cultured CD8+ T cells from PBMCs, obtained from culture after CMV antigen stimulation.

CDR3 DNA sequence: TGCAGTGCTCCAAACAGGGGGACGAACACCGGGGAGCTGTTTTTT. Its protein is CSAPNRGTNTGELFF. V usage is TRBV20-1 and J usage is TRBJ2-2, with 8 bases lining up with TRBD1. Trimming cost V 5 bases and J 0 bases; bases outside gene matches: 5. The CDR3 is 15 residues long. The germline V gene has CDR1 DFQATT and CDR2 SNEGSKA (reference sequence).